This TCR beta chain was sequenced during a study of neoadjuvant anti-PD-1 for oral cavity cancer. Across the study: Patients mostly received three to four biweekly nivolumab doses at 3 mg/kg before surgery.

Germline lookup yields CDR1 WSHSY and CDR2 SAAADI. The length of the CDR3 is 11 residues. V lost 3 bases, J lost 7 bases, and 6 bases lay in between. This clone was observed once. The antigen remains unidentified. Whole-study results and caveats: Higher pretreatment blood Treg/Th17 ratios correlated with higher pretreatment blood and lower post-treatment tumor TCRbeta clonality.

Profiling relied on immunoSEQ multiplex PCR, and the TCRdb table lists in-frame clones only, not all of them. This table holds over 11,000 clones, 71% found once. The source was PBMCs, collected before nivolumab (anti-PD-1) treatment. The chain joins TRBV10-2 to TRBJ1-2, with a tentative D call TRBD1 (5 bases). This sequence originates from a person between 40 and 80 years old with oral cavity squamous cell carcinoma. The CDR3 nucleotides read TGCGCCAGCAGTGATGGGGGTGGCTACACCTTC. It is translated as CASSDGGGYTF.